A single TCR beta chain is shown here with its context. The antigen remains unidentified. These data are taken from a study of cytomegalovirus exposure and HLA in healthy donors. Overall study results and limits: Researchers reported from a later analysis that most CMV-associated TCR beta chains appeared HLA-restricted. Solely CMV serostatus was available to characterize immune exposure. An analysis was carried out later, and it reportedly showed fewer N-insertions in an Asian-associated ancestry cluster than the approximately 710-donor mean.

The primer mix had 60 Vbeta and 13 Jbeta primers. Per the authors' pipeline: Later reanalysis found 60 million to 90 million unique TCR beta chains, 10 million to 12 million of them shared. TCRdb keeps only in-frame clones here, not all; method: immunoSEQ multiplex PCR. V, J and clone size are those of that table, while D and trimming were read from the DNA. The top ten clones hold approximately 0.31% of a sample with 180,000 or so clones, 75% to 90% of them seen once. Deletions cut 0 bases from V and 0 bases from J, with 10 bases between. Germline-derived CDR1 and CDR2 are SGHRS and YFSETQ. CDR3 length: 16 residues.

The V gene is TRBV5-1, the J gene TRBJ2-4; D gene unclear. Sequenced input: PBMCs. The TCR comes from a young woman in good health and CMV-seronegative. CDR3 loop: CASSLDVGLAKNIQYF. CDR3 DNA sequence: TGCGCCAGCAGCTTGGACGTTGGGCTAGCCAAAAACATTCAGTACTTC.